This T cell receptor (beta chain) was sequenced during a study of PD-L1 blockade in urothelial cancer. Amplification of housekeeping genes quantified FFPE tumor DNA. Some clones are missing from TCRdb's copy, which holds only in-frame ones; the method was immunoSEQ multiplex PCR. Here the sample spans 35,000 to 45,000 clones, more than 35% being singletons. The germline gives CDR1 SGDLS, CDR2 YYNGEE. The CDR3 runs to 15 residues. The V and J ends lost 0 bases and 6 bases, in that order; junction bases with no gene match: 6. V and J are TRBV9 and TRBJ2-1; 7 bases line up with TRBD2. This receptor was identified in a man aged 60 to 75 with urothelial cancer. The sequencing used tumor tissue, collected before atezolizumab (anti-PD-L1) treatment. The CDR3 coding sequence is TGTGCCAGCAGCGTAGATCCCCGGACTAGCAATGAGCAGTTCTTC. Residues: CASSVDPRTSNEQFF.